What follows are 11 T cell receptor beta chains derived from one specimen sequenced in a study of T cell repertoires in cytomegalovirus infection (dated by TCRdb to about 2019). The sequencer was an Illumina HiSeq 1500. TCRdb reworked the public reads: Q25 trimming with fastp, MiXCR clone assembly, productive beta chains retained. Every entry covers one CDR3 protein and lists the most common genes and DNA from its rows. Within this sample are approximately 700,000 distinct CDR3 sequences, with less than 40% of them counted one time only. More than 2.5% of the sample is taken by the ten largest. Sequenced input: PBMCs. The origin of the receptors is a human donor in good health (CMV status not recorded). Some clones in this sample may be carry-over from other donors' samples.

V and J are TRBV20-1 and TRBJ2-7, with TRBD1 identical over 8 bases. Germline values: CDR1 DFQATT, CDR2 SNEGSKA (reference sequence). This CDR3 spans 16 amino acids. Trimming at V came to 2 bases and at J to 3 bases, leaving 12 bases not matched to a gene. The CDR3 DNA reads as TGCAGTGCTAGAAGCCGGGCGGGACAGGCCTACTACGAGCAGTACTTC. Amino acid sequence: CSARSRAGQAYYEQYF.

This clonotype was observed a handful of times. The gene calls are TRBV27 and TRBJ2-1, with D perhaps matching TRBD1 (6 bases). CDR3 size: 13 residues. The ends were cut back, 5 bases at V and 5 bases at J, with 10 bases in the middle. Germline V gene data show CDR1 as MNHEY and CDR2 as SMNVEV (reference sequence). CDR3 in amino acids: CASSGRGHNEQFF. As DNA, the CDR3 is TGTGCCAGCAGTGGCAGGGGCCACAATGAGCAGTTCTTC.

V usage is TRBV2 and J usage is TRBJ2-7, with D possibly being TRBD1 or TRBD2 (5 bases each). The CDR3 extends over 15 amino acids. Trimming took off 2 bases at V and 2 bases at J, with 13 bases between the two ends. CDR1 is SNHLY, CDR2 FYNNEI, per germline. This CDR3 is CASSETTGAAYEQYF. For the CDR3, the DNA is TGTGCCAGCAGTGAAACCACCGGGGCCGCCTACGAGCAGTACTTC. The full variable domain, completed using reference TRBV2 and TRBJ2-7, is EPEVTQTPSHQVTQMGQEVILRCVPISNHLYFYWYRQILGQKVEFLVSFYNNEISEKSEIFDDQFSVERPDGSNFTLKIRSTKLEDSAMYFCASSETTGAAYEQYFGPGTRLTVT.

A few counts support this clonotype. The chain couples TRBV20-1 to TRBJ2-3; D call uncertain. The CDR3 length is 14 residues. Trimming took 0 bases from V and 2 from J, leaving 9 bases between them. The germline gives CDR1 DFQATT, CDR2 SNEGSKA (reference sequence). The CDR3, as DNA: TGCAGTGCTAGAGATCGTGATTTCACAGATACGCAGTATTTT. Translated: CSARDRDFTDTQYF.

On this clonotype: Possible read error: a much larger clone is one base away. The J gene is TRBJ1-5, the V gene TRBV7-8, with D perhaps TRBD1 (6 bases). The germline V gene encodes CDR1 SGHVS and CDR2 FQNEAQ. The CDR3 is 14 residues long. The CDR3 loop is CASSSSRGDQLQHF. CDR3 sequence (DNA): TGTGCCAGCAGCTCGTCCAGGGGCGATCAGCTCCAGCATTTT.

The CDR3 DNA reads as TGTGCCAGTAGTATCGGCCACGGAAACACCATATATTTT. The encoded protein is CASSIGHGNTIYF. The chain carries TRBV19 and TRBJ1-3; D is ambiguous. CDR3 length: 13 amino acids. V gave up 3 bases and J gave up 4 bases, with 7 bases separating them. The V gene's germline CDR1 is LNHDA and CDR2 SQIVND (reference sequence).

With regard to this clonotype: Because the CDR3 is missing its conserved closing phenylalanine or tryptophan, this is likely a read error. CDR3 amino acids: CASRYGQTLTGELFL. CDR3 nucleotide sequence: TGTGCCAGCAGATATGGACAGACCCTCACCGGGGAGCTGTTTTTA. The V gene is TRBV28, the J gene TRBJ2-2; TRBD1 is a possible D gene (6 bases). Trimming cost V 6 bases and J 4 bases, with 15 bases left between them. Per the germline V gene, CDR1 is MDHEN and CDR2 is SYDVKM. The CDR3 length is 15 residues.

This clonotype was detected only a few times. The chain uses TRBV11-2 and TRBJ1-1; TRBD1 agrees at 8 bases. The V segment lost 1 base and the J segment 6 bases; nucleotides outside the gene matches: 7. From germline, CDR1 is SGHAT and CDR2 FQNNGV. The CDR3 totals 15 residues. This chain's CDR3 is CASSLVRQGAAEAFF. CDR3 DNA sequence: TGTGCCAGCAGCTTAGTAAGGCAGGGGGCTGCTGAAGCTTTCTTT.

This clonotype was counted only a few times. This chain joins TRBV28 and TRBJ2-7; the D is unclear. The V end was cut by 2 bases, the J end by 7 bases, with 6 bases between. Germline V gene lookup returns CDR1 MDHEN and CDR2 SYDVKM. The CDR3 length is 11 residues. CDR3 residues: CASSLTREQYF. The CDR3 bases are TGTGCCAGCAGTTTAACTCGGGAGCAGTACTTC.

This clonotype occurred many times. The chain is built from TRBV28 and TRBJ1-1; no clear D gene. The V gene's germline CDR1 is MDHEN and CDR2 SYDVKM. There are 14 residues in the CDR3. Trimming pared 6 bases from V and 2 bases from J, leaving 13 bases between. The CDR3 sequence: CASSLLGLNTEAFF. For the CDR3, the DNA is TGTGCCAGCAGCCTGTTAGGGTTAAACACTGAAGCTTTCTTT.

The V gene is TRBV27, the J gene TRBJ2-3, with 8 bases identical to TRBD2. The CDR3 runs 11 residues. Germline V gives CDR1 MNHEY, CDR2 SMNVEV (reference sequence). The V gene end was trimmed by 7 bases and the J gene end by 12 bases; junction bases not matched to a gene: 6. CDR3: CASNSGGGQYF. In DNA, the CDR3 is TGTGCCAGCAACTCGGGGGGGGGACAGTATTTT.